The following is a T cell receptor (beta chain) sequence with its context. Its antigen is unidentified. The data were taken from a study of T cell responses to AZD1222 COVID-19 vaccine. For the study at large: Pooled samples include second doses given at about 4 or 12 weeks.

Study-wide results and limits: It should be noted that donors were predominantly white British and more often female, and clonal diversity was possibly underestimated. Only after the peak T cell response were repertoires sampled.

The length of the CDR3 is 18 residues. The germline V and J ends were trimmed by 5 bases and 1 base, with 23 bases remaining between them. The V gene's germline CDR1 is LNHNV and CDR2 YYDKDF (reference sequence). The table came from immunoSEQ multiplex PCR; TCRdb's copy has only in-frame clones and leaves some out. The sample shows around 100,000 clones, over 85% of them seen only once. The sample consisted of peripheral blood, taken on day 0 of AZD1222 vaccination. The TCR comes from an adult in good health. The V and J genes are TRBV15 and TRBJ1-2; no definite D call. CDR3 residues: CATSRGSAHRLINYGYTF. In DNA, the CDR3 is TGTGCCACCAGCCGAGGTTCCGCCCACAGACTAATTAACTATGGCTACACCTTC.